Below are 8 T cell receptor beta chains sequenced from a single sample in a study of T cell responses to AZD1222 COVID-19 vaccine. Profiling relied on immunoSEQ multiplex PCR, and the TCRdb table lists in-frame clones only, not all of them. The sample gives over 150,000 clones, around 91% of which show up once; approximately 7.2% is in the top ten. Sequences were derived from peripheral blood, sampled on day 0 of AZD1222 vaccination. Receptors were obtained from an adult in good health.

By its share, this clone is medium-sized. This chain uses TRBV4-1 with TRBJ1-1; D is undetermined. CDR3 length: 10 residues. In germline, CDR1 is MGHRA, CDR2 YSYEKL. V lost 6 bases and J 5 bases, leaving 4 bases between the germline ends. The DNA for the CDR3 is TGCGCCAGCAGTGGTACTGAAGCTTTCTTT. Translated: CASSGTEAFF.

This chain uses TRBV20-1 with TRBJ2-1; D perhaps matches TRBD1 (5 bases). Trimming removed 3 bases from V and 4 bases from J, with 13 bases in between. This CDR3 spans 14 amino acids. In germline, CDR1 is DFQATT, CDR2 SNEGSKA (reference sequence). CDR3 protein: CSASLPPGYNEQFF. CDR3 nucleotides: TGCAGTGCTAGTCTTCCGCCAGGGTACAATGAGCAGTTCTTC.

This chain joins TRBV7-2 and TRBJ1-4, with a weak D call TRBD1 (5 bases). Germline CDR1 and CDR2: SGHTA and FQGNSA. Trimming removed 4 bases at V and 8 bases at J, with 14 bases between. The CDR3 is 14 residues long. CDR3 DNA sequence: TGTGCCAGCAGCTCGATGGGTTCAGGGGAAAAACTGTTTTTT. Its translation: CASSSMGSGEKLFF.

J is TRBJ2-5 and V is TRBV7-9; D might be TRBD1 or TRBD2, each matching 5 bases. The germline V and J ends were trimmed by 7 bases and 1 base, with 16 bases remaining between them. Germline V gene data show CDR1 as SEHNR and CDR2 as FQNEAQ (reference sequence). This CDR3 spans 15 amino acids. The CDR3 protein is CASTATLGVQETQYF. CDR3 in DNA: TGTGCCAGCACGGCTACGTTGGGGGTCCAAGAGACCCAGTACTTC. Variable domain in full (rest from reference TRBV7-9 and TRBJ2-5): DTGVSQNPRHKITKRGQNVTFRCDPISEHNRLYWYRQTLGQGPEFLTYFQNEAQLEKSRLLSDRFSAERPKGSFSTLEIQRTEQGDSAMYLCASTATLGVQETQYFGPGTRLLVL.

This chain uses TRBV14 with TRBJ2-3, with 10 bases matching TRBD2. J gave up 6 bases and V 2 bases, and 17 bases lay outside the gene matches. Germline CDR1 SGHDN, CDR2 FVKESK. The CDR3 is 19 residues long. CDR3 loop: CASSQFGPSGGYTGDTQYF. The CDR3 coding sequence is TGTGCCAGCAGCCAATTCGGTCCTAGCGGGGGATACACGGGGGATACGCAGTATTTT. The entire variable domain, with the rest obtained from reference TRBV14 and TRBJ2-3, is as follows: EAGVTQFPSHSVIEKGQTVTLRCDPISGHDNLYWYRRVMGKEIKFLLHFVKESKQDESGMPNNRFLAERTGGTYSTLKVQPAELEDSGVYFCASSQFGPSGGYTGDTQYFGPGTRLTVL.

The chain combines TRBV7-8 with TRBJ1-2, with D possibly being TRBD1 (6 bases). The V gene lost 0 bases and the J gene lost 4 bases, with 12 bases spanning the gap. CDR1 is SGHVS and CDR2 is FQNEAQ in the germline V gene. The CDR3 totals 15 residues. The CDR3 coding sequence is TGTGCCAGCAGCTTAGCGCGGGGGGCTAGCTATGGCTACACCTTC. This translates into CASSLARGASYGYTF.

V is TRBV11-2 and J is TRBJ1-2; D gene unclear. Germline loops: CDR1 SGHAT, CDR2 FQNNGV. The CDR3 is 12 amino acids. V lost 4 bases and J lost 4, with 7 bases in between. CDR3 DNA: TGTGCCAGCAGCTCTGTGGGCTATGGCTACACCTTC. It is translated as CASSSVGYGYTF.

The chain uses TRBV30 and TRBJ1-6, with D tentatively TRBD1 (5 bases). This CDR3 is 17 amino acids long. Between the trimmed V and J ends, which lost 0 bases and 0 bases, there was a span of 12 bases. Germline CDR1 GTSNPN, CDR2 SVGIG (reference sequence). CDR3 DNA: TGTGCCTGGAGTGTACGGGGCCAGAGCTCCTATAATTCACCCCTCCACTTT. Translation: CAWSVRGQSSYNSPLHF. Drawing the rest from reference TRBV30 and TRBJ1-6, the complete variable domain is SQTIHQWPATLVQPVGSPLSLECTVEGTSNPNLYWYRQAAGRGLQLLFYSVGIGQISSEVPQNLSASRPQDRQFILSSKKLLLSDSGFYLCAWSVRGQSSYNSPLHFGNGTRLTVT.